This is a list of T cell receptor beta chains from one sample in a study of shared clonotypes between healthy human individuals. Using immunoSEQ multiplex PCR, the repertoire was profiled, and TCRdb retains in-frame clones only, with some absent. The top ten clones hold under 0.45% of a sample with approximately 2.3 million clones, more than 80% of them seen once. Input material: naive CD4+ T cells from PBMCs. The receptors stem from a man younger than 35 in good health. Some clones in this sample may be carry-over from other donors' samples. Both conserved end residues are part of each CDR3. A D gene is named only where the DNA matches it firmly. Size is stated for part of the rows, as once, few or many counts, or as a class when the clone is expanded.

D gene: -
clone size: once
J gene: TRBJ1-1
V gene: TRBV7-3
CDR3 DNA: TGTGCCAGCAGCTTAATGGGGGTAATAAAGAACACTGAAGCTTTCTTT
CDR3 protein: CASSLMGVIKNTEAFF

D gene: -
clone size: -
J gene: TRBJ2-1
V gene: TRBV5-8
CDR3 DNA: TGTGCCAGCAGCCGGATTCGGGATGAGCAGTTCTTC
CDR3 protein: CASSRIRDEQFF

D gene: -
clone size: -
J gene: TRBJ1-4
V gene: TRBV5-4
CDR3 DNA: TGTGCCAGCAGCCCCAACCCCCGGGAGGATGAAAAACTGTTTTTT
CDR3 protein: CASSPNPREDEKLFF

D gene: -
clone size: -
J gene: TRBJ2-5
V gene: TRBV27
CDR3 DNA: TGTGCCAGCAGTCACCAACAGGTCCAAGTGCCCCAGTACTTC
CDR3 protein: CASSHQQVQVPQYF

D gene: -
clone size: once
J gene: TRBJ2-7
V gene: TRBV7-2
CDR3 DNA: TGTGCCAGCAGCTTAGCGGGCTGGTCCTACGAGCAGTACTTC
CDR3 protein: CASSLAGWSYEQYF

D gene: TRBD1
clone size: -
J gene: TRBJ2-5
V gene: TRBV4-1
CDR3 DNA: TGCGCCAGCAGCCAAGGGGACAGCCACCTCGGGGAGACCCAGTACTTC
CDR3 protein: CASSQGDSHLGETQYF

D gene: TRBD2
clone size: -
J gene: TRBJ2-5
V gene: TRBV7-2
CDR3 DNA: TGTGCCAGCAGCCTCCATCGCGGGGGTGCGGAGACCCAGTACTTC
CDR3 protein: CASSLHRGGAETQYF

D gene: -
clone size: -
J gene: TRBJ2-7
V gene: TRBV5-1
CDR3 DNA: TGCGCCAGCAGCAACGCCCCGGTGACTAACTCCTACGAGCAGTACTTC
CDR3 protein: CASSNAPVTNSYEQYF

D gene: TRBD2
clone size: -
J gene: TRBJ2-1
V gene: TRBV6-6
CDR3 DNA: TGTGCCAGCAGTAACCGGGGGACTAGCGGGAGTGAGCAGTTCTTC
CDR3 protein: CASSNRGTSGSEQFF

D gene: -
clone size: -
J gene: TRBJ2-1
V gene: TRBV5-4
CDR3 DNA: TGTGCCAGCAGTGGACGGGTATCGGAGTACAATGAGCAGTTCTTC
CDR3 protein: CASSGRVSEYNEQFF

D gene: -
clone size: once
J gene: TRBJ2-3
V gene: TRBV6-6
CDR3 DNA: TGTGCCAGCAGTTACCCGGAAGTTGCCACAGATACGCAGTATTTT
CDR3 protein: CASSYPEVATDTQYF

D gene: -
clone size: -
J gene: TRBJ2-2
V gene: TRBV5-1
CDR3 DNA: TGCGCCAGCAGCTTGACTATCGGTAGCGCGGGGGAGCTGTTTTTT
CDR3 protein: CASSLTIGSAGELFF

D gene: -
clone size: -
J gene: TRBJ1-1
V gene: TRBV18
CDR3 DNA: TGTGCCAGCTCACCAATTATTCTCGGGGATAGGAACACTGAAGCTTTCTTT
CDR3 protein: CASSPIILGDRNTEAFF

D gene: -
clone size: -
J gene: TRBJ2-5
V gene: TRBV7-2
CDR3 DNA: TGTGCCAGCAGCTTAGTTAGAGAGACCCAGTACTTC
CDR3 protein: CASSLVRETQYF

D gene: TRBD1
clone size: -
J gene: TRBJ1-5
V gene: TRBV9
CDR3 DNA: TGTGCCAGCAGCGTAGACGGACAGGAATATCAGCCCCAGCATTTT
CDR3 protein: CASSVDGQEYQPQHF

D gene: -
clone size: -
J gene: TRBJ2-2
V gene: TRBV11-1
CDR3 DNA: TGTGCCAGCAGCTTAGGGGACACCGGGGAGCTGTTTTTT
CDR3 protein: CASSLGDTGELFF

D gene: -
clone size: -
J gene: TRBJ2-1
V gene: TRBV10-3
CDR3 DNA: TGTGCCATCAGTGACATTAGGGGGACAAATGAGCAGTTCTTC
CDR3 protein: CAISDIRGTNEQFF

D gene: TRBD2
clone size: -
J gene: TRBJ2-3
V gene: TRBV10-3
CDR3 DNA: TGTGCCATCGGTTCTAGCGGGGTCACAGATACGCAGTATTTT
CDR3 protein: CAIGSSGVTDTQYF

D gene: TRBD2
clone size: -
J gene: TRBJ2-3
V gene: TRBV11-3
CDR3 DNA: TGTGCCAGCAGCCTGCTAGCGGGAGGGACCACAGATACGCAGTATTTT
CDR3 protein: CASSLLAGGTTDTQYF

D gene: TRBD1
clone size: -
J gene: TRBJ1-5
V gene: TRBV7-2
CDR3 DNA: TGTGCCAGCAGCGGCCGGGACAGGGTGAATAGCAATCAGCCCCAGCATTTT
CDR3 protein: CASSGRDRVNSNQPQHF

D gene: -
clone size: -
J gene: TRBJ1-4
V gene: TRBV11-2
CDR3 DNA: TGTGCCAGCAGCGCCCGCGGGGTTGAAAAACTGTTTTTT
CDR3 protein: CASSARGVEKLFF

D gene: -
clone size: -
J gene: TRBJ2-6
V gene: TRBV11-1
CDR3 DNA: TGTGCCAGCAGCTTATCTGGGGCCAACGTCCTGACTTTC
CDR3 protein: CASSLSGANVLTF

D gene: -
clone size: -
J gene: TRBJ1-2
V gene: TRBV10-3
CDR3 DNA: TGTGCCATCAGAGGGGCAGGGAATAGCTATGGCTACACCTTC
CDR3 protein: CAIRGAGNSYGYTF

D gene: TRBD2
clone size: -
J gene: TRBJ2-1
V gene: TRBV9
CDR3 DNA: TGTGCCAGCAGCGTCCTACCAATGACTAGCGGGAGCGATGAGCAGTTCTTC
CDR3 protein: CASSVLPMTSGSDEQFF

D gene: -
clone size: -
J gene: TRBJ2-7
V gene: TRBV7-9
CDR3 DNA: TGTGCCAGCAGCTTAGAGGTTAGCGCGGAGGAGCAGTACTTC
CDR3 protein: CASSLEVSAEEQYF

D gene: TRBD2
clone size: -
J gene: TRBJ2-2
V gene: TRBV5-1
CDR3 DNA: TGCGCCAGCAGCGGGAGACTAGCGGGAGATACCGGGGAGCTGTTTTTT
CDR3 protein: CASSGRLAGDTGELFF

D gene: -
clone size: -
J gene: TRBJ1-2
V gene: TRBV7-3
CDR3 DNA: TGTGCCAGCAGCTTAACCCCCCTGGGGGCGGATGGCTACACCTTC
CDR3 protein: CASSLTPLGADGYTF

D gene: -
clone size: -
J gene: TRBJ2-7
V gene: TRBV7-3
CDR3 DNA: TGTGCCAGCAGTCGTGGGCAGGGTGACGAGCAGTACTTC
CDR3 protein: CASSRGQGDEQYF

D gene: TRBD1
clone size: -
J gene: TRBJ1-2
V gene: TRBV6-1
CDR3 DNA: TGTGCCAGCAGTGAGTACCAGGGGGCGCAGATTCGGGGCTACACCTTC
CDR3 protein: CASSEYQGAQIRGYTF

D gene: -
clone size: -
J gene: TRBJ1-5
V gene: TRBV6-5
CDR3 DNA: TGTGCCAGCAGAGGAATAGAGGGGCAGCCCCAGCATTTT
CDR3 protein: CASRGIEGQPQHF

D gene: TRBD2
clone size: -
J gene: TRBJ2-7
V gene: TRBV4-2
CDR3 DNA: TGTGCCAGCAGCCAAGGAGCGGGAGGTTCCTACGAGCAGTACTTC
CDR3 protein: CASSQGAGGSYEQYF

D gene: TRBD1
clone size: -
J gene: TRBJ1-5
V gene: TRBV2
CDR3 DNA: TGTGCCAGCAGCCCGGACAGGGCCGGCAATCAGCCCCAGCATTTT
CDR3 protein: CASSPDRAGNQPQHF

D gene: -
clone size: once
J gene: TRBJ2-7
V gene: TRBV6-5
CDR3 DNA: TGTGCCAGCAGTTTCGAATACGAGCAGTACTTC
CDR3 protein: CASSFEYEQYF

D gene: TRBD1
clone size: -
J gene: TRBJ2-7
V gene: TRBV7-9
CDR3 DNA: TGTGCCAGCAGCTTGGGGGGACAGGGGATCTCCTACGAGCAGTACTTC
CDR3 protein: CASSLGGQGISYEQYF

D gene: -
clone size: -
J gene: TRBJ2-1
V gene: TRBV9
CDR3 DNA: TGTGCCAGCAGCGTCTTAGGTCTCGCATCCTACAATGAGCAGTTCTTC
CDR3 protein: CASSVLGLASYNEQFF

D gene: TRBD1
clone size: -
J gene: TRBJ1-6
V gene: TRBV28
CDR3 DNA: TGTGCCAGCACCCGACAGGGGTCCTACCGACCCCTCCACTTT
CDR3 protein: CASTRQGSYRPLHF

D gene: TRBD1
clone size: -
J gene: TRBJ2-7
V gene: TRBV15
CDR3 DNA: TGTGCCACCAGCCCAGACAGGGGGGCAGTGTACTACGAGCAGTACTTC
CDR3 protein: CATSPDRGAVYYEQYF

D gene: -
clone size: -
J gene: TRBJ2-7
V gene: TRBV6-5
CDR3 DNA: TGTGCCAGCATCGTCTTTTTTGTGGGGGCGGTTGAGCAGTACTTC
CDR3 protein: CASIVFFVGAVEQYF

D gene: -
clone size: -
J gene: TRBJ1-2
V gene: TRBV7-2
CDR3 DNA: TGTGCCAGCAAGGTAGATTGGACTGATAATGGCTACACCTTC
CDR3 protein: CASKVDWTDNGYTF

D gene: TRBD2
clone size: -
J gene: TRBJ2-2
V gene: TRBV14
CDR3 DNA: TGTGCCAGCAGCACCATTAGGGGCGGGAGAAGCGGGGAGCTGTTTTTT
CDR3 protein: CASSTIRGGRSGELFF

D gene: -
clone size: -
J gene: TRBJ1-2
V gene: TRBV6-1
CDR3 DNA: TGTGCCAGCAGTCAGGGGAACTATGGCTACACCTTC
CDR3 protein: CASSQGNYGYTF

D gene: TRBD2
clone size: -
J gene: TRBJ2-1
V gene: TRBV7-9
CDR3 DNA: TGTGCCAGCAGCCGAAGACTAGCGGGAGACAATGAGCAGTTCTTC
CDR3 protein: CASSRRLAGDNEQFF

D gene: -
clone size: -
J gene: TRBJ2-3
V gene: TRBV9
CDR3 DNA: TGTGCCAGCAGCGTAGCATTGTCTGGGGGCACAGATACGCAGTATTTT
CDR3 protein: CASSVALSGGTDTQYF

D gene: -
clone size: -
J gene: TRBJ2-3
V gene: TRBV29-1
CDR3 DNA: TGCAGCGTTGCCGGGACCGCACGCACAGATACGCAGTATTTT
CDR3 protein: CSVAGTARTDTQYF

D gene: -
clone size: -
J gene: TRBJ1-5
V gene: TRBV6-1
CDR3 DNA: TGTGCCAGCAGTGAACGGGGCGGGCACTACAATCAGCCCCAGCATTTT
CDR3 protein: CASSERGGHYNQPQHF